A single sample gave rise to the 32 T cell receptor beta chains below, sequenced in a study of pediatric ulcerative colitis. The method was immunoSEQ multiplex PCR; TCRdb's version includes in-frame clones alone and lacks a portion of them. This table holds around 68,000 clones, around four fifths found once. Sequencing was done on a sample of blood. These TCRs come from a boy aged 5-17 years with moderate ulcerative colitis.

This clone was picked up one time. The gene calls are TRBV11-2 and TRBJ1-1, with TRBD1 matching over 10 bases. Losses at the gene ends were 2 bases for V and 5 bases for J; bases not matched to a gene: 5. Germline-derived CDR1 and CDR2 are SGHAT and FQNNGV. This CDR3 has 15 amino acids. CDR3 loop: CASSLRQGARTEAFF. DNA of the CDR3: TGTGCCAGCAGCTTAAGACAGGGGGCGCGGACTGAAGCTTTCTTT.

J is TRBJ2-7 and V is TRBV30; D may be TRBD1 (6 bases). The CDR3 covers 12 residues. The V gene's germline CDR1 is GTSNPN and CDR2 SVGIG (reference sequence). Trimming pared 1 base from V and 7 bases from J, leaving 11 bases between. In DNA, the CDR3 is TGTGCCTGGAGTGCAGGGGTAGGGGAGCAGTACTTC. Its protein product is CAWSAGVGEQYF.

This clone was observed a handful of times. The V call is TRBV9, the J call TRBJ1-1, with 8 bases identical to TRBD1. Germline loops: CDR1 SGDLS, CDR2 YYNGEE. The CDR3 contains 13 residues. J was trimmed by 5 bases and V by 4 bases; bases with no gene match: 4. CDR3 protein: CASSKDRGTEAFF. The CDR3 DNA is TGTGCCAGCAGCAAAGACAGGGGAACTGAAGCTTTCTTT.

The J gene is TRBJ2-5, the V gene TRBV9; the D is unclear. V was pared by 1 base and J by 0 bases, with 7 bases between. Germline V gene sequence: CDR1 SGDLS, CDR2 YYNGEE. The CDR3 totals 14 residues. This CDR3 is CASSVSQYQETQYF. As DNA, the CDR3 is TGTGCCAGCAGCGTAAGTCAGTACCAAGAGACCCAGTACTTC. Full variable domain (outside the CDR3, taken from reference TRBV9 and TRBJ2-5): DSGVTQTPKHLITATGQRVTLRCSPRSGDLSVYWYQQSLDQGLQFLIQYYNGEERAKGNILERFSAQQFPDLHSELNLSSLELGDSALYFCASSVSQYQETQYFGPGTRLLVL.

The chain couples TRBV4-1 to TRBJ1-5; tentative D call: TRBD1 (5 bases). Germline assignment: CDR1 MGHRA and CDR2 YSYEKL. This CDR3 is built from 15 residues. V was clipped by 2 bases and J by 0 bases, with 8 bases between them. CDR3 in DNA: TGCGCCAGCAGCCAATGGGGCCGTAGCAATCAGCCCCAGCATTTT. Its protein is CASSQWGRSNQPQHF.

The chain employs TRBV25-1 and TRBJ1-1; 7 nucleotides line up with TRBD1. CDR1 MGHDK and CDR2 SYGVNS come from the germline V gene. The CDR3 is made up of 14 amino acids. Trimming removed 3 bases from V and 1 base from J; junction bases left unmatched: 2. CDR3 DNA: TGTGCCAGCAGTGACCCAGGGGGGAACACTGAAGCTTTCTTT. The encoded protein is CASSDPGGNTEAFF.

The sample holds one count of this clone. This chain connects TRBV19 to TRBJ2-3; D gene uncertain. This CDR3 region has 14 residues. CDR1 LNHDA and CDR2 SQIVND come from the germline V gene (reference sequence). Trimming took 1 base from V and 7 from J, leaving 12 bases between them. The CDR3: CASSIGPTGYTQYF. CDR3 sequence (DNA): TGTGCCAGTAGTATAGGCCCGACGGGTTATACGCAGTATTTT.

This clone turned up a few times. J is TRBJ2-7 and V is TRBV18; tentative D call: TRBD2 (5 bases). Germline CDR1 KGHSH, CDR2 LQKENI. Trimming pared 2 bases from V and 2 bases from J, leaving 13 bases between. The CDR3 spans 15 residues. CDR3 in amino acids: CASSPRQIGAYEQYF. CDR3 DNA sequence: TGTGCCAGCTCACCAAGGCAGATCGGGGCCTACGAGCAGTACTTC.

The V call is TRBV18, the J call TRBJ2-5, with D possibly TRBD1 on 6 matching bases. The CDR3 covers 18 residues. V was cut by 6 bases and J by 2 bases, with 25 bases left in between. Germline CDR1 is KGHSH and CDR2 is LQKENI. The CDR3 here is CASSAIRSLGTQQETQYF. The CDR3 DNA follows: TGTGCCAGCTCCGCGATAAGAAGTCTGGGGACACAACAAGAGACCCAGTACTTC.

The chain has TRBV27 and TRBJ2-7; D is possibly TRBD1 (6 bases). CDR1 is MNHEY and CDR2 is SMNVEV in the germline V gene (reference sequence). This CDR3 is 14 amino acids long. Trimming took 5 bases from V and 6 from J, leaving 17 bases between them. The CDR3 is CASSGGREISEQYF. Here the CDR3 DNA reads TGTGCCAGCAGTGGGGGCAGGGAGATCTCCGAGCAGTACTTC.

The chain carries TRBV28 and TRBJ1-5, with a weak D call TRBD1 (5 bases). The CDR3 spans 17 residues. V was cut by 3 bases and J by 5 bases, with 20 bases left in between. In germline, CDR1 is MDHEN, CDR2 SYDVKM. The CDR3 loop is CASSLAKAGWSDQPQHF. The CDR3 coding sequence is TGTGCCAGCAGTTTGGCCAAGGCAGGGTGGTCGGATCAGCCCCAGCATTTT.

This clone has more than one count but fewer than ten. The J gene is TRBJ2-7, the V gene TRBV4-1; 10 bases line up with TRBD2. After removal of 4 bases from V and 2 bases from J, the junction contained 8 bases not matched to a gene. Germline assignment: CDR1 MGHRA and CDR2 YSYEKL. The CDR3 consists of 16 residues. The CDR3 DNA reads TGCGCCAGCAGCCGGGAGGGTACTAGCGGGGCCTACGAGCAGTACTTC. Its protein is CASSREGTSGAYEQYF.

In nucleotides, the CDR3 is TGTGCCAGCAGTGCTTTGGGGACTAAAATCCTCATGGAGCAGTTCTTC. This encodes CASSALGTKILMEQFF. The chain employs TRBV6-1 and TRBJ2-1; 7 bases align to TRBD2. In germline, CDR1 is MNHNS, CDR2 SASEGT. The V segment lost 4 bases and the J segment 10 bases; nucleotides outside the gene matches: 16. The CDR3 length is 16 residues.

CDR3 DNA sequence: TGTGCCAGCAGCACCCAGACAGGGGTCGATGAGCAGTTCTTC. It specifies CASSTQTGVDEQFF. The chain employs TRBV5-4 and TRBJ2-1; 8 positions match TRBD1. The CDR3 is 14 residues long. Per germline, CDR1 SGHNT and CDR2 YYREEE (reference sequence). V trimming: 4 bases; J trimming: 8 bases; junction bases outside the gene matches: 8. Together with reference TRBV5-4 and TRBJ2-1, the CDR3 gives the full variable domain: ETGVTQSPTHLIKTRGQQVTLRCSSQSGHNTVSWYQQALGQGPQFIFQYYREEENGRGNFPPRFSGLQFPNYSSELNVNALELDDSALYLCASSTQTGVDEQFFGPGTRLTVL.

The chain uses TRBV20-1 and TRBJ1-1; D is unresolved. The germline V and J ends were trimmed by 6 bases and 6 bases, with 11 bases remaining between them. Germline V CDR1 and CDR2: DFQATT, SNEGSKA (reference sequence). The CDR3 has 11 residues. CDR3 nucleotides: TGCAGTGCGGCTGGGGTCCCTGAAGCTTTCTTT. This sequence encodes CSAAGVPEAFF.

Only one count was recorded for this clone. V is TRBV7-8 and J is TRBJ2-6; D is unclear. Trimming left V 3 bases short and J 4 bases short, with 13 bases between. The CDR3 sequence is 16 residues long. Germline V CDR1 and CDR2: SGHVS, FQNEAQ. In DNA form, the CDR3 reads TGTGCCAGCAGCTTTACAGAGATCACCGGGGCCAACGTCCTGACTTTC. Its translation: CASSFTEITGANVLTF.

The CDR3 DNA reads as TGTGCCAGCAGTAAAAACAGGGGATACTATGGCTACACCTTC. As protein: CASSKNRGYYGYTF. V and J are TRBV5-6 and TRBJ1-2; 7 nucleotides agree with TRBD1. The junction had 7 bases not matched to a gene; V was cut back by 5 bases and J by 3 bases. The CDR3 consists of 14 residues. The germline V gene has CDR1 SGHDT and CDR2 YYEEEE. The entire variable domain, with the rest obtained from reference TRBV5-6 and TRBJ1-2, is as follows: DAGVTQSPTHLIKTRGQQVTLRCSPKSGHDTVSWYQQALGQGPQFIFQYYEEEERQRGNFPDRFSGHQFPNYSSELNVNALLLGDSALYLCASSKNRGYYGYTFGSGTRLTVV.

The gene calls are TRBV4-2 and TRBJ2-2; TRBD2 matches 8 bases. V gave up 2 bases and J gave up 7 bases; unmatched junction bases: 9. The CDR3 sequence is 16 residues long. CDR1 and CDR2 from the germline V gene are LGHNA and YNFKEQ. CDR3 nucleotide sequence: TGTGCCAGCAGCCAACCGGATAGCGGGGTTGTCGGGGAGCTGTTTTTT. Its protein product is CASSQPDSGVVGELFF.

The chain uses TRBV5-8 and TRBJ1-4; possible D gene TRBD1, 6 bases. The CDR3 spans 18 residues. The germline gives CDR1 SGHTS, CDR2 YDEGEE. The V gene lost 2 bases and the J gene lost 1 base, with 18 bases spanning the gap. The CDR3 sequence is CASSFKQGIVVTNEKLFF. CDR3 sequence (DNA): TGTGCCAGCAGCTTCAAACAGGGAATTGTAGTAACTAATGAAAAACTGTTTTTT. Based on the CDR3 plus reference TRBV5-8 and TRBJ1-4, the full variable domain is EAGVTQSPTHLIKTRGQQATLRCSPISGHTSVYWYQQALGLGLQFLLWYDEGEERNRGNFPPRFSGRQFPNYSSELNVNALELEDSALYLCASSFKQGIVVTNEKLFFGSGTQLSVL.

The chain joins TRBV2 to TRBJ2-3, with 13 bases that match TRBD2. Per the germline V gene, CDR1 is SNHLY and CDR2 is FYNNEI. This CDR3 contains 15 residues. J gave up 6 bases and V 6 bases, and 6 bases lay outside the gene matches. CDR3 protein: CASRRTSGRPDTQYF. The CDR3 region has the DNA TGTGCCAGCAGGCGGACTAGCGGGAGACCTGATACGCAGTATTTT.

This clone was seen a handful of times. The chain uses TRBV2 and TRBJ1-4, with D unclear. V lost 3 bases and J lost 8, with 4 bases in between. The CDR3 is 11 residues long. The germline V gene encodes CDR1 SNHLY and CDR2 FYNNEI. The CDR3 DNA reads TGTGCCAGCAGTGACAAGGAAAAACTGTTTTTT. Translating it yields CASSDKEKLFF.

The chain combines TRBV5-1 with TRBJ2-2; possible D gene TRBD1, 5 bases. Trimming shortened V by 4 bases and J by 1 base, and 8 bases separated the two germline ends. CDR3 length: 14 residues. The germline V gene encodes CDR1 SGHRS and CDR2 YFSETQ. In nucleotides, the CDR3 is TGCGCCAGCAGCACAGGATTGAACACCGGGGAGCTGTTTTTT. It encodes CASSTGLNTGELFF.

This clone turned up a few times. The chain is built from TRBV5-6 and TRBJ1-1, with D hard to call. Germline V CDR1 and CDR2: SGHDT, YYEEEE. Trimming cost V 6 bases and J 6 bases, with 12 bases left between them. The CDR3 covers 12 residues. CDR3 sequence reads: CASTKVGPEAFF. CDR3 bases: TGTGCCAGCACCAAGGTGGGCCCTGAAGCTTTCTTT.

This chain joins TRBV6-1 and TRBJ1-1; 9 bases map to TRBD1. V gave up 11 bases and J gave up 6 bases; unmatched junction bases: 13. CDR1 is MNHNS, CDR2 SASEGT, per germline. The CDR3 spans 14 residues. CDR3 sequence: CAARPQQGAAEAFF. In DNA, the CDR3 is TGTGCCGCCCGGCCCCAACAGGGGGCCGCTGAAGCTTTCTTT.

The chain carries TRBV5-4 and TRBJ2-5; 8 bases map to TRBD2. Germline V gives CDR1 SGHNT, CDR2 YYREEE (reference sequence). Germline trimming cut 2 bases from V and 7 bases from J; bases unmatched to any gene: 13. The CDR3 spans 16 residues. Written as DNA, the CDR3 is TGTGCCAGCAGCTTCGGGGCGGCCCCGGGAGGGGGGACCCAGTACTTC. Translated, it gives CASSFGAAPGGGTQYF.

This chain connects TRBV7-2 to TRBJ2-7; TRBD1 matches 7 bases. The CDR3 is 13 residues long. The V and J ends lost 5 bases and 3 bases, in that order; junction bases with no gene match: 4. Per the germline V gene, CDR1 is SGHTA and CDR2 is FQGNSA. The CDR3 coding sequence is TGTGCCAGCAGCCCCCAGGGGGACTACGAGCAGTACTTC. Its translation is CASSPQGDYEQYF.

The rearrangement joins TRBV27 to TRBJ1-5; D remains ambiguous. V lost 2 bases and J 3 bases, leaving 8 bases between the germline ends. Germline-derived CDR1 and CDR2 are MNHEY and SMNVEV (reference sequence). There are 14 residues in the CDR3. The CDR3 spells CASSLRPLNQPQHF. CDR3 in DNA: TGTGCCAGCAGTTTAAGGCCTCTCAATCAGCCCCAGCATTTT.

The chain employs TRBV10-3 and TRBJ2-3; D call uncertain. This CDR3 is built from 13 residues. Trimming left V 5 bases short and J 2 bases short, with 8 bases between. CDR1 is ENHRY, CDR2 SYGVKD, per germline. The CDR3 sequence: CAISIASTDTQYF. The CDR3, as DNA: TGTGCCATCAGTATCGCTTCCACAGATACGCAGTATTTT.

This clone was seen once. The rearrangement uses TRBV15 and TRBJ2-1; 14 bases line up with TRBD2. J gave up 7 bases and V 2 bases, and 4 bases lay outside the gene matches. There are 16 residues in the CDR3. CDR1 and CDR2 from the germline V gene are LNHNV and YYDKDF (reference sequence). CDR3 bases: TGTGCCACCAGCAGACTCGGGACTAGCGGGAGTAATGAGCAGTTCTTC. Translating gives CATSRLGTSGSNEQFF.

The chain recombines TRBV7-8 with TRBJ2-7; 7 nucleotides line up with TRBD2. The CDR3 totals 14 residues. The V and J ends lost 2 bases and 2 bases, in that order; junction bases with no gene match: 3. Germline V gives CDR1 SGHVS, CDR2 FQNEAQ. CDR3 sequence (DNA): TGTGCCAGCAGCTTAACCGGGACTACCTACGAGCAGTACTTC. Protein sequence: CASSLTGTTYEQYF.

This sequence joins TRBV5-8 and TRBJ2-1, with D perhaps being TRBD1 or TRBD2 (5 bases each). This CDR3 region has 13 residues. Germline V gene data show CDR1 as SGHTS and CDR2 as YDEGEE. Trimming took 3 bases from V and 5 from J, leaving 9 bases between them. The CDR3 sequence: CASSWGPDNEQFF. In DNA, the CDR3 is TGTGCCAGCAGCTGGGGACCGGACAATGAGCAGTTCTTC.

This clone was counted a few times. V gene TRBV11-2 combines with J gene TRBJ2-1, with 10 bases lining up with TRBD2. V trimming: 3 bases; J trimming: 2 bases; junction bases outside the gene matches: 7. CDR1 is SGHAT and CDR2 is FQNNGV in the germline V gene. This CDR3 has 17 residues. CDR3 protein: CASSFHSGGSPYNEQFF. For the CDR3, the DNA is TGTGCCAGCAGCTTCCATAGCGGGGGGAGCCCCTACAATGAGCAGTTCTTC. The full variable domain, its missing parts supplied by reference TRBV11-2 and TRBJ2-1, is EAGVAQSPRYKIIEKRQSVAFWCNPISGHATLYWYQQILGQGPKLLIQFQNNGVVDDSQLPKDRFSAERLKGVDSTLKIQPAKLEDSAVYLCASSFHSGGSPYNEQFFGPGTRLTVL.